This entry lists 10 T cell receptor beta chains sequenced from one sample in a study of identical twins (dated by TCRdb to 2016 to 2017). The method was 5' RACE. The data were produced on an Illumina HiSeq 2000. TCRdb applied fastp at Q25 and MiXCR to the public reads, then kept only in-frame beta chains. Each entry merges the rows of one CDR3 protein and shows their most common DNA and genes. Recorded for this sample are approximately 470,000 distinct CDR3 sequences; 13% to 15% of them occurred a single time. Of the sample, about 0.52% is held by the ten largest clones. These same records also appear under a second study, on yellow fever vaccine responses in identical twins.

Sequenced sample: CD4+ T cells sorted from blood. The receptors shown here come from a woman younger than 35 in good health.

The rearrangement uses TRBV28 and TRBJ2-3; D possibly matches TRBD1 or TRBD2 (5 bases each). Germline V gene lookup returns CDR1 MDHEN and CDR2 SYDVKM. V lost 10 bases to trimming and J lost 2 bases, with 13 bases between them. The CDR3 sequence is 13 residues long. The CDR3 reads CATGPDYTDTQYF. In DNA, the CDR3 is TGTGCCACGGGGCCAGACTACACAGATACGCAGTATTTT.

The gene calls are TRBV3-1 and TRBJ2-1; 12 nucleotides align to TRBD2. This CDR3 region has 18 residues. The junction had 7 bases not matched to a gene; V was cut back by 0 bases and J by 4 bases. CDR1 LGHDT and CDR2 YNNKEL come from the germline V gene (reference sequence). CDR3 amino acids: CASSQEGTSGRFYNEQFF. The CDR3 DNA reads TGTGCCAGCAGCCAAGAGGGAACTAGCGGGAGGTTTTACAATGAGCAGTTCTTC.

This rearrangement joins TRBV10-3 to TRBJ2-5; D gene uncertain. This CDR3 has 13 residues. The V and J ends lost 3 bases and 9 bases respectively, with 14 bases between them. Germline lookup yields CDR1 ENHRY and CDR2 SYGVKD. CDR3: CAISDRPSISQYF. In DNA, the CDR3 is TGTGCCATCAGTGACCGACCTAGTATCTCCCAGTACTTC.

The genes are TRBV30 and TRBJ2-3; the D is unclear. The germline gives CDR1 GTSNPN, CDR2 SVGIG (reference sequence). The ends were cut back, 7 bases at V and 3 bases at J, with 11 bases in the middle. The CDR3 consists of 12 residues. The CDR3: CASTWGTDTQYF. Here the CDR3 DNA reads TGTGCCTCTACATGGGGTACAGATACGCAGTATTTT.

The rearrangement links TRBV5-1 to TRBJ2-1; 11 nucleotides line up with TRBD2. Germline V gives CDR1 SGHRS, CDR2 YFSETQ. The trim removed 3 bases at V and 8 bases at J, leaving 10 bases unmatched. The CDR3 contains 16 residues. CDR3 nucleotides: TGCGCCAGCAGCTCGATACTAGCGGGAGTCCTACATGAGCAGTTCTTC. Protein sequence: CASSSILAGVLHEQFF. Supplemented by reference TRBV5-1 and TRBJ2-1, the full variable domain reads KAGVTQTPRYLIKTRGQQVTLSCSPISGHRSVSWYQQTPGQGLQFLFEYFSETQRNKGNFPGRFSGRQFSNSRSEMNVSTLELGDSALYLCASSSILAGVLHEQFFGPGTRLTVL.

Only a few counts were recorded for this clonotype. The chain has TRBV7-2 and TRBJ2-3; D uncertain. Germline lookup yields CDR1 SGHTA and CDR2 FQGNSA. V was cut by 5 bases and J by 2 bases, with 11 bases left in between. This CDR3 contains 14 residues. In nucleotides, the CDR3 is TGTGCCAGCAGCCCACAGAGATCCACAGATACGCAGTATTTT. Protein: CASSPQRSTDTQYF. The variable domain in full, completed from reference TRBV7-2 and TRBJ2-3, reads GAGVSQSPSNKVTEKGKDVELRCDPISGHTALYWYRQSLGQGLEFLIYFQGNSAPDKSGLPSDRFSAERTGGSVSTLTIQRTQQEDSAVYLCASSPQRSTDTQYFGPGTRLTVL.

The J gene is TRBJ2-5, the V gene TRBV5-6; TRBD2 agrees at 7 bases. CDR3 length: 15 residues. V trimming: 4 bases; J trimming: 2 bases; junction bases outside the gene matches: 8. The germline V gene has CDR1 SGHDT and CDR2 YYEEEE. The CDR3 DNA sequence: TGTGCCAGCAGCCCAATTCTAGCGGTTCAAGAGACCCAGTACTTC. As protein: CASSPILAVQETQYF.

This clonotype has only a few counts. The chain is built from TRBV6-2 or TRBV6-3 and TRBJ2-5, with 11 bases lining up with TRBD1. The CDR3 runs to 15 residues. From germline, CDR1 is MNHEY and CDR2 SVGEGT. J lost 4 bases, V lost 2 bases, and 3 bases had no gene match. CDR3 coding DNA: TGTGCCAGCAGTTACGGACAGGGGGCAGGAGAGACCCAGTACTTC. It yields the protein CASSYGQGAGETQYF.

V and J are TRBV12-3 or TRBV12-4 and TRBJ2-7; tentative D call: TRBD2 (6 bases). V was cut by 3 bases and J by 2 bases, with 11 bases left in between. This CDR3 is 14 amino acids long. CDR3 sequence reads: CASSFAGGPYEQYF. The CDR3 DNA is TGTGCCAGCAGTTTCGCCGGGGGACCCTACGAGCAGTACTTC.

This clonotype turned up a few times. V gene TRBV4-1 combines with J gene TRBJ2-1, with TRBD2 matching over 7 bases. This CDR3 region has 14 residues. V was pared by 0 bases and J by 9 bases, with 5 bases of the junction left unmatched. Germline lookup yields CDR1 MGHRA and CDR2 YSYEKL. CDR3 sequence reads: CASSQDRLAGEQFF. CDR3 nucleotides: TGCGCCAGCAGCCAAGATAGGTTAGCGGGTGAGCAGTTCTTC.